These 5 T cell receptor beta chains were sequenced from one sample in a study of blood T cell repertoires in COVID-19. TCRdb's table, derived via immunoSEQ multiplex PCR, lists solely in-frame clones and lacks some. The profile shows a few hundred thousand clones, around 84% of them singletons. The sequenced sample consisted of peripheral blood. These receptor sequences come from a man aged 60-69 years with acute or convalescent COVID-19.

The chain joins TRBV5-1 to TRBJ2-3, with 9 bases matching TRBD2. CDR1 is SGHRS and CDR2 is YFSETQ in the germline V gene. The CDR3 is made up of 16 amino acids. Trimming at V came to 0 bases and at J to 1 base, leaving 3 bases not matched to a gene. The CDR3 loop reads CASSLGASGGTDTQYF. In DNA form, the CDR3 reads TGCGCCAGCAGCTTGGGCGCTAGCGGGGGCACAGATACGCAGTATTTT.

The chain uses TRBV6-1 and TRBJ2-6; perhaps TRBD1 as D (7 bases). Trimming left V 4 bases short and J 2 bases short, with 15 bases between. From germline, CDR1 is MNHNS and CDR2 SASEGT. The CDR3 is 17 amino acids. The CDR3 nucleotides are TGTGCCAGCAGTGCGGAGGGGGCCGGCGCTGGGGCCAACGTCCTGACTTTC. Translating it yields CASSAEGAGAGANVLTF.

CDR3 in DNA: TGTGCCAGTAGTATAACCGGGACAGGGGACGTATCCCTCCACTTT. Encoded protein: CASSITGTGDVSLHF. The V gene is TRBV19, the J gene TRBJ1-6, with 10 positions matching TRBD1. The CDR3 covers 15 residues. V lost 2 bases, J lost 14 bases, and 9 bases stayed unmatched. Germline values: CDR1 LNHDA, CDR2 SQIVND (reference sequence).

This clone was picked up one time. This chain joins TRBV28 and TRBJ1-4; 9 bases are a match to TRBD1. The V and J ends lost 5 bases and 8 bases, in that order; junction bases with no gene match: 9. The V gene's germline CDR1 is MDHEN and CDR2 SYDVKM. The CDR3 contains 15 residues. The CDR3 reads CASSPVPGQGEKLFF. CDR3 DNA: TGTGCCAGCAGTCCTGTCCCCGGACAGGGGGAAAAACTGTTTTTT.

DNA of the CDR3: TGTGCCAGCAGCAACATACCGACAGGCCGTATCCCCTATGGCTACACCTTC. Translation gives CASSNIPTGRIPYGYTF. V usage is TRBV21-1 and J usage is TRBJ1-2; the D call in the table, TRBD1, was not verified against the DNA. TRBV21-1 is given as a pseudogene. The CDR3 runs 17 residues.